The 2 T cell receptor beta chains reported below all come from one sample, sequenced in a study of blood T cells in healthy people across ages. The second PCR ran roughly 6 to 11 cycles with a sample-barcoded 5' primer and J-beta primers. Each CDR3 protein is one row after TCRdb ran MiXCR on the 5' RACE reads. The sample records roughly 1,700,000 distinct CDR3 sequences, about 30% being singletons. Input material: blood. These receptors all stem from a woman in her twenties or thirties in good health.

The chain has TRBV11-2 and TRBJ2-7, with a possible D match to TRBD1 (5 bases). The germline V gene has CDR1 SGHAT and CDR2 FQNNGV. V gave up 5 bases and J gave up 3 bases, with 11 bases separating them. The CDR3 totals 13 residues. The CDR3 nucleotides are TGTGCCAGCAGCCAATCAGGGAACTACGAGCAGTACTTC. Its translation: CASSQSGNYEQYF.

This chain links TRBV6-5 with TRBJ1-2; 7 bases are shared with TRBD1. The ends lost 7 bases at V and 8 bases at J; junction bases unmatched: 10. The CDR3 is made up of 13 amino acids. Germline V gene lookup returns CDR1 MNHEY and CDR2 SVGAGI. CDR3 protein: CASTTGAVRGYTF. CDR3 DNA: TGTGCCAGCACCACAGGGGCAGTTCGGGGCTACACCTTC.